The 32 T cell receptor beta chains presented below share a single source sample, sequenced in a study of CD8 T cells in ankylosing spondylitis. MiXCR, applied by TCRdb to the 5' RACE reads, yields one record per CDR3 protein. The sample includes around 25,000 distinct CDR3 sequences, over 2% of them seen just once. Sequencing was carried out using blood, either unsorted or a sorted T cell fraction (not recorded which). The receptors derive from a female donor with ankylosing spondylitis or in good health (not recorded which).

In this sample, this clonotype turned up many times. The CDR3, as DNA: TGTGCCAGCAGCGCAGGACTCGCCCAAGAGACCCAGTACTTC. It yields the protein CASSAGLAQETQYF. The gene calls are TRBV9 and TRBJ2-5; D perhaps matches TRBD2 (5 bases). CDR1 and CDR2 (germline): SGDLS, YYNGEE. Trimming cost V 3 bases and J 1 base, with 10 bases left between them. The CDR3 covers 14 residues.

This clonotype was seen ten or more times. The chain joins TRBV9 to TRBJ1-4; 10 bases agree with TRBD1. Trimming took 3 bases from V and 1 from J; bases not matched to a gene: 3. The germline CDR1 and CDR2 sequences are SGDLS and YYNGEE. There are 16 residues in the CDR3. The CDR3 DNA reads TGTGCCAGCAGCGCGGGACAGGGGAAAACTAATGAAAAACTGTTTTTT. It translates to CASSAGQGKTNEKLFF.

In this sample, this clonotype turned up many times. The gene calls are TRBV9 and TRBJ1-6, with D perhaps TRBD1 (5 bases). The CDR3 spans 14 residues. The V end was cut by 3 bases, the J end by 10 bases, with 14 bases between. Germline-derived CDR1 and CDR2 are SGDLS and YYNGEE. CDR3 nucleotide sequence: TGTGCCAGCAGCGAGGACTGGTGGGGCTCACCCCTCCACTTT. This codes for CASSEDWWGSPLHF.

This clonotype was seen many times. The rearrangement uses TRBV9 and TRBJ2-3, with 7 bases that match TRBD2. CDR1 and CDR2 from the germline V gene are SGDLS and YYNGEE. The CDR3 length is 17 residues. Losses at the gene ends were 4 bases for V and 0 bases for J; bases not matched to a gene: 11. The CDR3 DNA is TGTGCCAGCAGCTCACCCCCCGGGGGAGGGAGCACAGATACGCAGTATTTT. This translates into CASSSPPGGGSTDTQYF.

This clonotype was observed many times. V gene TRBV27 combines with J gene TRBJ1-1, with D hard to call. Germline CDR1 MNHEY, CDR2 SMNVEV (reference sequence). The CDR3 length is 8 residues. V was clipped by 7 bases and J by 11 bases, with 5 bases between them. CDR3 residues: CASIWAFF. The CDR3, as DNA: TGTGCCAGCATCTGGGCTTTCTTT.

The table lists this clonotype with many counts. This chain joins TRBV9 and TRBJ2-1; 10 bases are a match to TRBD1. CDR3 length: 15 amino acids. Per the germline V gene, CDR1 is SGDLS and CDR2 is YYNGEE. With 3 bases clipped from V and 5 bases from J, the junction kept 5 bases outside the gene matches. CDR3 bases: TGTGCCAGCAGCGCCCCGGGACAGGGGCACAATGAGCAGTTCTTC. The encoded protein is CASSAPGQGHNEQFF.

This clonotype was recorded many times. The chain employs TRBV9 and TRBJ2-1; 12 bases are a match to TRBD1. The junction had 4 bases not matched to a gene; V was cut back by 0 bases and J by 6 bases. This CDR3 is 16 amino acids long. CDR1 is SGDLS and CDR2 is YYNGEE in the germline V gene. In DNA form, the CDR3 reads TGTGCCAGCAGCGTAGGGGGACAGGGGGCGCGCAATGAGCAGTTCTTC. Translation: CASSVGGQGARNEQFF.

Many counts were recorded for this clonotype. Here the CDR3 DNA reads TGTGCCAGCAGCCAACCACTGACAGGGGGCGGCACAGATACGCAGTATTTT. It codes for CASSQPLTGGGTDTQYF. This chain connects TRBV11-2 to TRBJ2-3; 10 nucleotides agree with TRBD1. V trimming: 5 bases; J trimming: 1 base; junction bases outside the gene matches: 9. This CDR3 region has 17 residues. In germline, CDR1 is SGHAT, CDR2 FQNNGV.

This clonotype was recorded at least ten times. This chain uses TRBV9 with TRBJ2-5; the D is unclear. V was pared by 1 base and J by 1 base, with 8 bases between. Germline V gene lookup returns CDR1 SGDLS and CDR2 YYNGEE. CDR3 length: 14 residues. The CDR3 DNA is TGTGCCAGCAGCGTACGCGGTGGCCAAGAGACCCAGTACTTC. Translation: CASSVRGGQETQYF.

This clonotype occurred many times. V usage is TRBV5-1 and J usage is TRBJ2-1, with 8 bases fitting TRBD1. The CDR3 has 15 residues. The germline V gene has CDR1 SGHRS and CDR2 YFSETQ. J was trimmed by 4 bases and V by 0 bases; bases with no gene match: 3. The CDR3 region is CASSLEDRDYNEQFF. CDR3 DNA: TGCGCCAGCAGCTTGGAGGACAGGGATTACAATGAGCAGTTCTTC.

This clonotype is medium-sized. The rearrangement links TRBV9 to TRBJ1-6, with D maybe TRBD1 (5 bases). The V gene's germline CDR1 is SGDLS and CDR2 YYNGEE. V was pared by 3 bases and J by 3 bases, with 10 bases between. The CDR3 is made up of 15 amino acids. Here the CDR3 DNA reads TGTGCCAGCAGCGGGGACGGGGACTATAATTCACCCCTCCACTTT. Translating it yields CASSGDGDYNSPLHF.

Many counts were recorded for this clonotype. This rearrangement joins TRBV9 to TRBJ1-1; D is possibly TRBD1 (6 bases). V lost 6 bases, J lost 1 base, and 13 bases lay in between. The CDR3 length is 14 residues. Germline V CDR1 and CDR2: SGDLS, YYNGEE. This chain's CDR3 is CASMREDRNTEAFF. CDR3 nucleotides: TGTGCCAGCATGCGAGAGGACAGGAACACTGAAGCTTTCTTT.

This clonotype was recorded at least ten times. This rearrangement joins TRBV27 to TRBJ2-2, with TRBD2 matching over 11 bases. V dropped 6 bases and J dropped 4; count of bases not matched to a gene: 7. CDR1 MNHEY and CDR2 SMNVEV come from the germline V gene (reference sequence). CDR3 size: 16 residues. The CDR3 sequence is CASSPGLADVTGELFF. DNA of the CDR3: TGTGCCAGCAGCCCGGGACTAGCGGACGTCACCGGGGAGCTGTTTTTT.

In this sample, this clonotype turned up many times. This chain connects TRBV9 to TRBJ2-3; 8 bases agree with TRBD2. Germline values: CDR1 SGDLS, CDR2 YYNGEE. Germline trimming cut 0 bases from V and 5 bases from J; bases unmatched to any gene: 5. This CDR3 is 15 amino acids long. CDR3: CASSVAGGPVDTQYF. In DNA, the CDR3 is TGTGCCAGCAGCGTAGCGGGGGGGCCGGTAGATACGCAGTATTTT. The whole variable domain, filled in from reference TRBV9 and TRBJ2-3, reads DSGVTQTPKHLITATGQRVTLRCSPRSGDLSVYWYQQSLDQGLQFLIQYYNGEERAKGNILERFSAQQFPDLHSELNLSSLELGDSALYFCASSVAGGPVDTQYFGPGTRLTVL.

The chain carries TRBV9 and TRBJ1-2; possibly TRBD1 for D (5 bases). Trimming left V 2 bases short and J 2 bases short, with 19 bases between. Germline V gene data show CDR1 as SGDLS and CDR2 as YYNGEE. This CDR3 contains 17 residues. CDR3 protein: CASSVGGSSTENYGYTF. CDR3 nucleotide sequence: TGTGCCAGCAGCGTTGGGGGGTCCAGCACCGAAAACTATGGCTACACCTTC.

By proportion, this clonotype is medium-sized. CDR3 in amino acids: CASSVSGTTGTDTQYF. The CDR3 DNA reads TGTGCCAGCAGCGTCTCCGGGACTACCGGCACAGATACGCAGTATTTT. The chain couples TRBV9 to TRBJ2-3; 7 bases are shared with TRBD2. V shed 2 bases, J shed 1 base, and the junction held 7 bases outside the gene matches. The germline V gene encodes CDR1 SGDLS and CDR2 YYNGEE. The CDR3 sequence is 16 residues long.

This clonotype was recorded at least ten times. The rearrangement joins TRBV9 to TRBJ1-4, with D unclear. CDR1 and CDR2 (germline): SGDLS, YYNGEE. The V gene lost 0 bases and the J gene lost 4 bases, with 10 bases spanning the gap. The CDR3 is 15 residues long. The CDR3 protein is CASSVGTEYNEKLFF. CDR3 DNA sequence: TGTGCCAGCAGCGTAGGAACAGAATATAATGAAAAACTGTTTTTT.

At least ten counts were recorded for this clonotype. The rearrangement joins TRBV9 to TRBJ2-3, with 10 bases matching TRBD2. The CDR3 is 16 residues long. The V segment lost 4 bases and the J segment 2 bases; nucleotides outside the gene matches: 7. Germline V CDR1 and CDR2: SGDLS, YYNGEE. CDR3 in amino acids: CASSPTTSGYTDTQYF. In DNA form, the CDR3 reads TGTGCCAGCAGCCCAACGACTAGCGGGTACACAGATACGCAGTATTTT.

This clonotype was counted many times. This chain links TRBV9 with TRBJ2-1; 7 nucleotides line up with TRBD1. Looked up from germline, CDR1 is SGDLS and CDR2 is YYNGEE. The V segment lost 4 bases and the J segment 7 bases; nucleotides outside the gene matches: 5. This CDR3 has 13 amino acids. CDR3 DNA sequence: TGTGCCAGCAGCCCTGGGACAGTTAATGAGCAGTTCTTC. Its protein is CASSPGTVNEQFF. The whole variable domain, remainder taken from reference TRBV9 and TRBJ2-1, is DSGVTQTPKHLITATGQRVTLRCSPRSGDLSVYWYQQSLDQGLQFLIQYYNGEERAKGNILERFSAQQFPDLHSELNLSSLELGDSALYFCASSPGTVNEQFFGPGTRLTVL.

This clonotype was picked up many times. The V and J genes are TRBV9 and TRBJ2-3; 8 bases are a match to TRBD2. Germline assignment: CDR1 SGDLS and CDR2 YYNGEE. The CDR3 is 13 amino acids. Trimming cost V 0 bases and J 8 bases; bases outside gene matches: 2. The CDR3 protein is CASSVVREGTQYF. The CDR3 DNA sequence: TGTGCCAGCAGCGTAGTTCGGGAGGGTACGCAGTATTTT.

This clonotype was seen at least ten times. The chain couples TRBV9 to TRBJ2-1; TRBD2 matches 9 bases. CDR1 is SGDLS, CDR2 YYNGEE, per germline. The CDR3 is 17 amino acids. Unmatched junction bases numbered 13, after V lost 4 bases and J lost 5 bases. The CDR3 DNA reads TGTGCCAGCAGCCGTCTAGGGGGGACTAGCCAGAACAATGAGCAGTTCTTC. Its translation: CASSRLGGTSQNNEQFF.

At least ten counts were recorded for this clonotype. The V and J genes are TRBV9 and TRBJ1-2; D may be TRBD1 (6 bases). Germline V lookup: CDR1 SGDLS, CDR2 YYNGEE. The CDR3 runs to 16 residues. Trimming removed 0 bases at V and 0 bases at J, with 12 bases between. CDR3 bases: TGTGCCAGCAGCGTAGATGGAACAGGGACTAACTATGGCTACACCTTC. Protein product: CASSVDGTGTNYGYTF.

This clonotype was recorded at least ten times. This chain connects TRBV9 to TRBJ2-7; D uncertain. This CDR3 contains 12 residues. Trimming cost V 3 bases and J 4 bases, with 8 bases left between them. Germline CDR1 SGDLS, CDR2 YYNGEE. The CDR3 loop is CASSATPYEQYF. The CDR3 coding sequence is TGTGCCAGCAGCGCGACCCCGTACGAGCAGTACTTC.

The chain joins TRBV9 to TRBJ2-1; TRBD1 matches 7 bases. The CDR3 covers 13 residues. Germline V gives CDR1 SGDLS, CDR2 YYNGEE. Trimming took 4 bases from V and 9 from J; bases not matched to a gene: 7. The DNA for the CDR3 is TGTGCCAGCAGCCCTGGACAGGCTGGTGAGCAGTTCTTC. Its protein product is CASSPGQAGEQFF.

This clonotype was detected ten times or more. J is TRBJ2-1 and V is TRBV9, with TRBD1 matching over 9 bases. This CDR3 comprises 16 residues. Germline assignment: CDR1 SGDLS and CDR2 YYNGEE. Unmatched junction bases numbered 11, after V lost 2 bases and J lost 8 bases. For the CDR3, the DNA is TGTGCCAGCAGCGTCCTCCCGGGACAGGGATTGGATGAGCAGTTCTTC. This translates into CASSVLPGQGLDEQFF.

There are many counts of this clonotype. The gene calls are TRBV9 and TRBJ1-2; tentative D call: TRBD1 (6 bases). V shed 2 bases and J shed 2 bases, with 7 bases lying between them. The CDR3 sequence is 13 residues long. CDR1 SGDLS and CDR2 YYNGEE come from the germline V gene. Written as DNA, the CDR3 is TGTGCCAGCAGCGTCGGGACAAACTATGGCTACACCTTC. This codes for CASSVGTNYGYTF.

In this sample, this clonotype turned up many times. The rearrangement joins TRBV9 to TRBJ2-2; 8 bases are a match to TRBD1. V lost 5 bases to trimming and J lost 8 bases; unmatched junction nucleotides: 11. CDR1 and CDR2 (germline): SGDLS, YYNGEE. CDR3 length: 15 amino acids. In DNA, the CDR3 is TGTGCCAGCAGTGGACAGGGTCTCGTGTTTGGGGAGCTGTTTTTT. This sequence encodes CASSGQGLVFGELFF.

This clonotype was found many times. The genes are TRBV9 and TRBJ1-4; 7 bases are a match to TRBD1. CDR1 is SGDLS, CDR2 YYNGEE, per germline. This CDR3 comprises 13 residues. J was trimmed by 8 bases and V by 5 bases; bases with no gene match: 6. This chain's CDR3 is CASSYRGGEKLFF. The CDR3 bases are TGTGCCAGCAGTTACAGGGGTGGGGAAAAACTGTTTTTT.

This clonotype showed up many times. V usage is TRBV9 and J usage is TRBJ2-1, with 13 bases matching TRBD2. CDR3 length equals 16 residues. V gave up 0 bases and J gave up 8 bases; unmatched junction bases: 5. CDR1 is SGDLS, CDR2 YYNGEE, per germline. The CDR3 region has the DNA TGTGCCAGCAGCGTAGGGACTAGCGGGAGCATCGATGAGCAGTTCTTC. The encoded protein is CASSVGTSGSIDEQFF.

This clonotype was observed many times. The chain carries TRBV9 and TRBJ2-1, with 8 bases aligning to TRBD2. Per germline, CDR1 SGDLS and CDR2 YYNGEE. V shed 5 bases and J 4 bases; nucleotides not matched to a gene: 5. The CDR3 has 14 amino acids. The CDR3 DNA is TGTGCCAGCAGTGCTAGCGGGCCTTACAATGAGCAGTTCTTC. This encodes CASSASGPYNEQFF.

The CDR3 nucleotides read TGTGCCAGCAGCGTAGAACCGAATAAAGATACGCAGTATTTT. Amino acid sequence: CASSVEPNKDTQYF. The V and J genes are TRBV9 and TRBJ2-3; no clear D gene. Deletions cut 0 bases from V and 5 bases from J, with 10 bases between. Germline CDR1 and CDR2: SGDLS and YYNGEE. CDR3 length: 14 residues.

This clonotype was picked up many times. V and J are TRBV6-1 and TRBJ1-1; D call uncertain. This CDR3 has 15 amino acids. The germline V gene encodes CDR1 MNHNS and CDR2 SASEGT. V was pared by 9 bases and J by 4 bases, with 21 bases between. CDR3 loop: CARDQARWRGTEAFF. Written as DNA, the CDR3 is TGTGCCAGGGATCAAGCGAGGTGGCGGGGCACTGAAGCTTTCTTT.